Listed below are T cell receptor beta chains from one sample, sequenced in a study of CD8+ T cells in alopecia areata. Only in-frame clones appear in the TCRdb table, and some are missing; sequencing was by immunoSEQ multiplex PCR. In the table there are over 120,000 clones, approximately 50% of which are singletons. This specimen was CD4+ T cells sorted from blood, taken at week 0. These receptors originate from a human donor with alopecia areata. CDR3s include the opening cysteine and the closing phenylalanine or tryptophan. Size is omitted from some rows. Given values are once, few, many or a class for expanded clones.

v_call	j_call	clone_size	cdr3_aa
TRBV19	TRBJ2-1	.	CASSRTSGRAQGEQFF
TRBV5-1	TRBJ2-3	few	CASKEGSTDTQYF
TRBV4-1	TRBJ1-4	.	CASSHLTGTDNEKLFF
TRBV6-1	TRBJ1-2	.	CASSTRTVYGYTF
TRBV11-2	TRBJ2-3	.	CASSGLAGGNTDTQYF
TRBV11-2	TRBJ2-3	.	CASSPSRGGTQYF
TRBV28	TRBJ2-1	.	CASSTTGGGNEQFF
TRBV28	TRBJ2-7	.	CASSLRFEQYF
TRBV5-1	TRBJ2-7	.	CASSLTSGRFSYEQYF
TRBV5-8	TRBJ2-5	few	CASSLLGTSGATQYF
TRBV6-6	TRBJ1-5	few	CASSGRVGQPQHF
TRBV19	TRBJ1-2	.	CASSPLGTGNIYGYTF
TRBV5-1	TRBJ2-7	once	CASSASGRSSYEQYF
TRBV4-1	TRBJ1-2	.	CASSQDPGAGYTF
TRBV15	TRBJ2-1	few	CATSERTSGRGAQFF
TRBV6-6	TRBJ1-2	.	CASKGGVELFGYTF
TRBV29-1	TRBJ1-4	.	CSVVTESAEKLFF
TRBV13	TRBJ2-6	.	CASSFGSGANVLTF
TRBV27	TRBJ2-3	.	CASSLTGWRTDTQYF
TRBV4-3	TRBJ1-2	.	CASSQDWAGKVGYTF
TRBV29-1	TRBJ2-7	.	CTPESPGTYEQYF
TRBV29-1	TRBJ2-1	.	CSAPGTANNEQFF
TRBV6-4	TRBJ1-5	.	CASSPDIFQPQHF
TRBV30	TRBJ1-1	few	CAWSVTGTEAFF